This T cell receptor beta chain comes out of a study of blood T cell repertoires in COVID-19. V shed 0 bases, J shed 5 bases, and the junction held 2 bases outside the gene matches. The CDR3 has 15 residues. Germline assignment: CDR1 SGDLS and CDR2 YYNGEE. Clones were sequenced by immunoSEQ multiplex PCR, and TCRdb holds only the in-frame ones, with some missing. The repertoire consists of some 220,000 clones, with less than 85% occurring once and the leading ten covering 7.2%. The chain joins TRBV9 to TRBJ1-5; 10 bases fit TRBD1. This clonotype was obtained from a woman between 70 and 85 years old with acute or convalescent COVID-19. Sequencing was performed on peripheral blood. CDR3 protein: CASSVDGTGDQPQHF. As DNA, the CDR3 is TGTGCCAGCAGCGTAGATGGGACAGGGGATCAGCCCCAGCATTTT.